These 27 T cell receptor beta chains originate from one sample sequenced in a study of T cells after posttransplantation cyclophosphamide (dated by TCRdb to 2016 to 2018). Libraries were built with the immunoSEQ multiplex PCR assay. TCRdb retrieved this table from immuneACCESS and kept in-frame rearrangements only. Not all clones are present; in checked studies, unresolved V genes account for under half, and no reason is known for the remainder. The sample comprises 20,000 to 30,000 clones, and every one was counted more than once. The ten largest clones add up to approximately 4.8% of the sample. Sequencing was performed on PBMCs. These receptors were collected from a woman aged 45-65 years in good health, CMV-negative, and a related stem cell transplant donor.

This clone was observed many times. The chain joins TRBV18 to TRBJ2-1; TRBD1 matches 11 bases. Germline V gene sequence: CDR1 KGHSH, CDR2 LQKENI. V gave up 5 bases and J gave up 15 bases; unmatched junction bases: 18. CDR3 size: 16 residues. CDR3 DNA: TGTGCCAGCTCATATGGACAGGGGGCCACCTCTGACACGGCGTTCTTC. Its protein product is CASSYGQGATSDTAFF.

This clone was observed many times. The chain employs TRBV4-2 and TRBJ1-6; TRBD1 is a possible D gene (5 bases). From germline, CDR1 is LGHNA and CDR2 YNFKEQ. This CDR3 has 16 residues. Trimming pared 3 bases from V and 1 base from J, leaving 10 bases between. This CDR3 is CASSQGGGSYNSPLHF. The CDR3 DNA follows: TGTGCCAGCAGCCAGGGGGGTGGGTCCTATAATTCACCCCTCCACTTT.

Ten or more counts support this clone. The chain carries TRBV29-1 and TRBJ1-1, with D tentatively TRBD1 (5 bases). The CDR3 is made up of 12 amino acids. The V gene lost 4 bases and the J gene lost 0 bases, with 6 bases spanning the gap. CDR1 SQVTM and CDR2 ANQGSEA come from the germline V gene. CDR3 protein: CSVAGLNTEAFF. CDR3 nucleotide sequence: TGCAGCGTTGCAGGGTTGAACACTGAAGCTTTCTTT. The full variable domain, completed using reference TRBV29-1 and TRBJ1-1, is SAVISQKPSRDICQRGTSLTIQCQVDSQVTMMFWYRQQPGQSLTLIATANQGSEATYESGFVIDKFPISRPNLTFSTLTVSNMSPEDSSIYLCSVAGLNTEAFFGQGTRLTVV.

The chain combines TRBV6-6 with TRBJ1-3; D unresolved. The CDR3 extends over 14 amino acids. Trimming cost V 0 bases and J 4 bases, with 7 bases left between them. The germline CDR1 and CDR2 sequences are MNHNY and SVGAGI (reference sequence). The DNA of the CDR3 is TGTGCCAGCAGTTACTCCAGTTACGGAAACACCATATATTTT. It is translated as CASSYSSYGNTIYF.

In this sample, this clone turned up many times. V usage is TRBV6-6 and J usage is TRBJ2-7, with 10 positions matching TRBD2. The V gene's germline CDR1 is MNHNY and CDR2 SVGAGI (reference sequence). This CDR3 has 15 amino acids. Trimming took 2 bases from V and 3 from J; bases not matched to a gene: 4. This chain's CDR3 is CASSYGTSALYEQYF. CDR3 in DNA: TGTGCCAGCAGTTACGGGACTAGCGCTCTCTACGAGCAGTACTTC.

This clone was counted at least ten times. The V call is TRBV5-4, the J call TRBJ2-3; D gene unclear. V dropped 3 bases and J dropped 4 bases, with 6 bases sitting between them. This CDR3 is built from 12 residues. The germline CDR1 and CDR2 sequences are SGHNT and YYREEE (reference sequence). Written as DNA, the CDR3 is TGTGCCAGCAGCTATAAATCAGATACGCAGTATTTT. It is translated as CASSYKSDTQYF.

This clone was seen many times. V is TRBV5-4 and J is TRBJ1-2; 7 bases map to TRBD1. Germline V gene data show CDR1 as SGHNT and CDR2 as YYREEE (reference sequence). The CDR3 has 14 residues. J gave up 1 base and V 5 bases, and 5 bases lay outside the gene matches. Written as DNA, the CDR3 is TGTGCCAGCAGTCTCGACAGGGTTAACTATGGCTACACCTTC. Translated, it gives CASSLDRVNYGYTF. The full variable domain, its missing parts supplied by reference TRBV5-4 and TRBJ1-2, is ETGVTQSPTHLIKTRGQQVTLRCSSQSGHNTVSWYQQALGQGPQFIFQYYREEENGRGNFPPRFSGLQFPNYSSELNVNALELDDSALYLCASSLDRVNYGYTFGSGTRLTVV.

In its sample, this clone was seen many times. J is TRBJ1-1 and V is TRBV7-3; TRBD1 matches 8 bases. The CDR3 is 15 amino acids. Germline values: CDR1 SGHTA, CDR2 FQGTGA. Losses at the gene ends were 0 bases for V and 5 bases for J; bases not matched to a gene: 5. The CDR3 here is CASSLTPTGETEAFF. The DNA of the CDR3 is TGTGCCAGCAGCTTAACCCCGACAGGGGAGACTGAAGCTTTCTTT.

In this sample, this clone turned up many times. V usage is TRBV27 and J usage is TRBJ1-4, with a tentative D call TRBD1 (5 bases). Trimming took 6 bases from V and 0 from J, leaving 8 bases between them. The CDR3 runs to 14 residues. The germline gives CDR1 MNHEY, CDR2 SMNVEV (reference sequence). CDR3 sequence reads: CASRGQATNEKLFF. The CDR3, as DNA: TGTGCCAGCAGAGGACAAGCAACTAATGAAAAACTGTTTTTT.

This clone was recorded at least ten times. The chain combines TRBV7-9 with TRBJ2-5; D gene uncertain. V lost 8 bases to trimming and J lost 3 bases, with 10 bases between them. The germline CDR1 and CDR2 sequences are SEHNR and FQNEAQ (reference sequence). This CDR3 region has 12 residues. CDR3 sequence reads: CASVQVEETQYF. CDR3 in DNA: TGTGCCAGCGTCCAGGTAGAAGAGACCCAGTACTTC.

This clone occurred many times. The CDR3 loop is CASSLGLGTGADTQYF. Here the CDR3 DNA reads TGTGCCAGCAGCTTAGGCTTGGGGACAGGGGCAGATACGCAGTATTTT. The rearrangement uses TRBV13 and TRBJ2-3, with 10 bases fitting TRBD1. The germline CDR1 and CDR2 sequences are PRHDT and FYEKMQ (reference sequence). CDR3 size: 16 residues. J lost 4 bases, V lost 0 bases, and 4 bases had no gene match.

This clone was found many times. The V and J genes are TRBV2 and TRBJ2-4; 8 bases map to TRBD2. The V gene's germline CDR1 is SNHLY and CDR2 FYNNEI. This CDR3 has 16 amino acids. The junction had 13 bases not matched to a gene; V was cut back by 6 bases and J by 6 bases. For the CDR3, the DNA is TGTGCCAGCAGCGCCCTGGGGAGCGGGGGACGAAACATTCAGTACTTC. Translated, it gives CASSALGSGGRNIQYF.

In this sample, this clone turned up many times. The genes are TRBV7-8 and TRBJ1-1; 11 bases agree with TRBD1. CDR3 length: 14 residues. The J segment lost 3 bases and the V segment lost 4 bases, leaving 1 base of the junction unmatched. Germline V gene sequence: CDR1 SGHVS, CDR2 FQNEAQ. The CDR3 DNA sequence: TGTGCCAGCAGCTGGGGACAGGGGGACACTGAAGCTTTCTTT. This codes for CASSWGQGDTEAFF.

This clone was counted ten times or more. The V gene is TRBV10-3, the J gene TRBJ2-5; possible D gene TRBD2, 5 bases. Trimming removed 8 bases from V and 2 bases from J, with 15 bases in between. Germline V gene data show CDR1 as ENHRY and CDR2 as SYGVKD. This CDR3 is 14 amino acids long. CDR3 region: CAIAEGGKQETQYF. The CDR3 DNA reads TGTGCCATCGCCGAGGGCGGAAAACAAGAGACCCAGTACTTC.

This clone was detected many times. Written as DNA, the CDR3 is TGTGCCAGCAGCAGAGGTAAGAACTATGGCTACACCTTC. This translates into CASSRGKNYGYTF. This chain joins TRBV2 and TRBJ1-2; no clear D. The CDR3 has 13 residues. Trimming left V 6 bases short and J 2 bases short, with 10 bases between. Germline CDR1 reads SNHLY; CDR2 reads FYNNEI.

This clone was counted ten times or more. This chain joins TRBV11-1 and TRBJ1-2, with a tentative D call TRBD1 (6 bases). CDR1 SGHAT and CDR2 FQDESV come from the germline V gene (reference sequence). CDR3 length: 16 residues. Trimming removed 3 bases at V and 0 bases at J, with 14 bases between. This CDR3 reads CASSLGSGAANYGYTF. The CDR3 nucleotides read TGTGCCAGCAGCTTGGGGTCAGGGGCAGCTAACTATGGCTACACCTTC. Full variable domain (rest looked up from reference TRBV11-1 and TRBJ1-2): EAEVAQSPRYKITEKSQAVAFWCDPISGHATLYWYRQILGQGPELLVQFQDESVVDDSQLPKDRFSAERLKGVDSTLKIQPAELGDSAMYLCASSLGSGAANYGYTFGSGTRLTVV.

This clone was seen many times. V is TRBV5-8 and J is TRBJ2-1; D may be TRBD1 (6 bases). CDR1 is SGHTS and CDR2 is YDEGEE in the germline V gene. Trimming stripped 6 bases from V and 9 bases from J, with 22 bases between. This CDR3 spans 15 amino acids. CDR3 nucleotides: TGTGCCAGCACCCCCCCAGGGGAAGAGTGGAGTGAGCAGTTCTTC. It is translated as CASTPPGEEWSEQFF.

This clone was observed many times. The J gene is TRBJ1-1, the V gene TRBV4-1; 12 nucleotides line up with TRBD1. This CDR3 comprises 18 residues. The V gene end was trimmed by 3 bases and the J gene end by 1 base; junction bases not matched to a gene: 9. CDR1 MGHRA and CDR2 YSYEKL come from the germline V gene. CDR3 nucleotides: TGCGCCAGCAGCCATTTCCCCGGGACAGGGGGCTGGAACACTGAAGCTTTCTTT. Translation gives CASSHFPGTGGWNTEAFF.

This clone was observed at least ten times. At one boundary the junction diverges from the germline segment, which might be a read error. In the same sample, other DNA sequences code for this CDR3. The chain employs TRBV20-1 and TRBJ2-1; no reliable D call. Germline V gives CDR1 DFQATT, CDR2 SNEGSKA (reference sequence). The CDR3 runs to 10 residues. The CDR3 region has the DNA TGTAGTCTCCTTCACAATGAGCAGTTCTTC. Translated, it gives CSLLHNEQFF.

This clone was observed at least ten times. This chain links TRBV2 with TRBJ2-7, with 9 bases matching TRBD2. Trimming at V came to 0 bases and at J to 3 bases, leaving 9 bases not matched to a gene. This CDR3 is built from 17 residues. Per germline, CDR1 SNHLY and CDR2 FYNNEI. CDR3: CASSEALKASGNYEQYF. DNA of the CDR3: TGTGCCAGCAGTGAAGCGCTTAAGGCTAGCGGGAACTACGAGCAGTACTTC.

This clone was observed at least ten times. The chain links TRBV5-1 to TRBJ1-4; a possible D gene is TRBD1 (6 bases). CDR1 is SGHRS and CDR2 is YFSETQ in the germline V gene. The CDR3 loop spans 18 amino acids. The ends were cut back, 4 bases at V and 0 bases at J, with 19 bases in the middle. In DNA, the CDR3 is TGCGCCAGCAGCGACGGGACCTCGACAGGAGCAACTAATGAAAAACTGTTTTTT. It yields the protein CASSDGTSTGATNEKLFF.

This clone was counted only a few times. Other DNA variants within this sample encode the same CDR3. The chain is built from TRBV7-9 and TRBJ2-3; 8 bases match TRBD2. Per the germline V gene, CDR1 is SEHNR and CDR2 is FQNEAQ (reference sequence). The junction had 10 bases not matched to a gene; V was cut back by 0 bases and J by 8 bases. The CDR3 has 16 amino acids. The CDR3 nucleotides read TGTGCCAGCAGCTTAGCGTCCGGGGGGGTCAGTTCTACGCAGTATTTT. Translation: CASSLASGGVSSTQYF.

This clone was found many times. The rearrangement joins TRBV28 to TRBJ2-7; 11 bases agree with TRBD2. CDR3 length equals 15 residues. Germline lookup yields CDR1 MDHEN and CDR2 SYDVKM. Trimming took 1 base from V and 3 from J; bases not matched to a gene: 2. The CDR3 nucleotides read TGTGCCAGCAGTTTATCTGGACTAGCGGGCTACGAGCAGTACTTC. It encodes CASSLSGLAGYEQYF.

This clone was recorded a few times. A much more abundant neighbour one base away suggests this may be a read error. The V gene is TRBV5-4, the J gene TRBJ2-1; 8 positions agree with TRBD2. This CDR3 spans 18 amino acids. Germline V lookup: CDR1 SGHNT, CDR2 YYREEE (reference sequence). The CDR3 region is CASRPGGFTSGSHNERFF. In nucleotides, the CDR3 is TGTGCCAGCAGACCGGGGGGCTTTACTAGCGGTTCACACAATGAGCGGTTCTTC.

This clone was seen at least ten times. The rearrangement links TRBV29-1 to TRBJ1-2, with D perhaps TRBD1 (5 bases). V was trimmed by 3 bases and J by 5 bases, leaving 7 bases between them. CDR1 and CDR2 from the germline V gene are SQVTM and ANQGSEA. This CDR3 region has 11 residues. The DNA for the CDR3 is TGCAGCGTTGAGGACACATATGGCTACACCTTC. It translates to CSVEDTYGYTF.

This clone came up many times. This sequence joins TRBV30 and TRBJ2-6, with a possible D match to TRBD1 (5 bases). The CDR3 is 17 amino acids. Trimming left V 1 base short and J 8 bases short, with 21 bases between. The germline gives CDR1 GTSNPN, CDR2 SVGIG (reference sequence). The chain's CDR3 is CAWSEGTRNRPPNVLTF. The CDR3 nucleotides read TGTGCCTGGAGTGAAGGTACTCGGAACAGGCCCCCCAACGTCCTGACTTTC.

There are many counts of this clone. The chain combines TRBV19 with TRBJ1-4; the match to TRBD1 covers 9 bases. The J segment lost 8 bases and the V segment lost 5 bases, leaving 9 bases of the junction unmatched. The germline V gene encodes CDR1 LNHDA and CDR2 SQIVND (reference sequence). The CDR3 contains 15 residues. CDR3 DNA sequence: TGTGCCAGTAGTTCCTCCGGGACAGGGTTGGAAAAACTGTTTTTT. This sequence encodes CASSSSGTGLEKLFF.